These 30 T cell receptor beta chains were sequenced from one sample in a study of radiotherapy plus CTLA-4 blockade in lung cancer. The data were produced by immunoSEQ multiplex PCR, yet TCRdb's version contains in-frame clones alone and is incomplete. The repertoire holds 71,000 or so clones, with around nine tenths as singletons. The material was peripheral blood, obtained from a patient treated with radiotherapy plus ipilimumab. The receptors here all came from a human donor with non-small cell lung cancer who had stable disease on radiotherapy plus ipilimumab.

The chain couples TRBV5-1 to TRBJ2-2, with TRBD1 matching 9 bases. This CDR3 contains 17 residues. Germline values: CDR1 SGHRS, CDR2 YFSETQ. J was trimmed by 0 bases and V by 5 bases; bases with no gene match: 8. CDR3 in DNA: TGCGCCAGCAGACTGGACAGGGGTTACTCGAACACCGGGGAGCTGTTTTTT. The encoded protein is CASRLDRGYSNTGELFF.

This rearrangement joins TRBV18 to TRBJ1-3; 9 bases agree with TRBD1. After removal of 6 bases from V and 3 bases from J, the junction contained 12 bases not matched to a gene. This CDR3 region has 17 residues. CDR1 is KGHSH and CDR2 is LQKENI in the germline V gene. The CDR3 sequence is CASSPTPTGGIGNTIYF. As DNA, the CDR3 is TGTGCCAGCTCCCCCACTCCGACAGGGGGGATTGGAAACACCATATATTTT.

The rearrangement links TRBV4-2 to TRBJ2-7, with TRBD1 as a possible D gene (7 bases). CDR1 is LGHNA, CDR2 YNFKEQ, per germline. V gave up 7 bases and J gave up 1 base, with 23 bases separating them. The CDR3 covers 17 residues. CDR3: CASTTGARQGGSYEQYF. Written as DNA, the CDR3 is TGTGCCAGCACCACGGGGGCCCGACAGGGTGGATCCTACGAGCAGTACTTC.

The chain uses TRBV13 and TRBJ2-7, with D unresolved. The V end was cut by 5 bases, the J end by 2 bases, with 22 bases between. This CDR3 has 17 residues. The germline CDR1 and CDR2 sequences are PRHDT and FYEKMQ (reference sequence). CDR3 protein: CASSPEVGTDLTYEQYF. Written as DNA, the CDR3 is TGTGCCAGCAGCCCCGAGGTCGGTACCGACCTTACCTACGAGCAGTACTTC.

The J gene is TRBJ1-5, the V gene TRBV9, with D possibly matching TRBD1 (6 bases). V lost 4 bases, J lost 4 bases, and 15 bases lay in between. Germline assignment: CDR1 SGDLS and CDR2 YYNGEE. This CDR3 is built from 15 residues. The CDR3, as DNA: TGTGCCAGCAGCCCATCGGGACACCAAAATCAGCCCCAGCATTTT. It specifies CASSPSGHQNQPQHF.

The chain joins TRBV7-8 to TRBJ1-1; 8 bases align to TRBD1. Germline CDR1 SGHVS, CDR2 FQNEAQ. The CDR3 is 15 amino acids. Trimming took 4 bases from V and 4 from J; bases not matched to a gene: 8. The CDR3 protein is CASSSRTGGFTEAFF. CDR3 bases: TGTGCCAGCAGCTCCAGAACAGGGGGGTTCACTGAAGCTTTCTTT. Full variable domain (outside the CDR3, taken from reference TRBV7-8 and TRBJ1-1): GAGVSQSPRYKVAKRGQDVALRCDPISGHVSLFWYQQALGQGPEFLTYFQNEAQLDKSGLPSDRFFAERPEGSVSTLKIQRTQQEDSAVYLCASSSRTGGFTEAFFGQGTRLTVV.

The chain couples TRBV2 to TRBJ1-5; D is perhaps TRBD1 (5 bases). CDR1 is SNHLY, CDR2 FYNNEI, per germline. CDR3 size: 15 residues. V lost 7 bases and J 0 bases, leaving 13 bases between the germline ends. CDR3: CASKPQGVSNQPQHF. The CDR3 DNA follows: TGTGCCAGCAAACCCCAAGGGGTTAGCAATCAGCCCCAGCATTTT.

This clone was seen only a few times. The chain has TRBV11-3 and TRBJ2-7, with 7 bases fitting TRBD1. This CDR3 is built from 15 residues. CDR1 is SGHNT, CDR2 YENEEA, per germline. Unmatched junction bases numbered 6, after V lost 1 base and J lost 3 bases. In DNA, the CDR3 is TGTGCCAGCAGCTTAGGGCAGGGGGACCTCTACGAGCAGTACTTC. It translates to CASSLGQGDLYEQYF.

The gene calls are TRBV27 and TRBJ1-1, with D tentatively TRBD1 (6 bases). Germline assignment: CDR1 MNHEY and CDR2 SMNVEV (reference sequence). The length of the CDR3 is 15 residues. V was clipped by 5 bases and J by 5 bases, with 18 bases between them. CDR3 residues: CASSSNQRTETEAFF. CDR3 coding DNA: TGTGCCAGCAGTAGTAATCAGCGGACAGAAACTGAAGCTTTCTTT.

The CDR3 region is CASSTPGTADNEQFF. The CDR3 DNA reads as TGCGCCAGCAGTACCCCCGGGACAGCGGACAATGAGCAGTTCTTC. V gene TRBV10-1 combines with J gene TRBJ2-1, with 7 bases fitting TRBD1. Germline V lookup: CDR1 WNHNN, CDR2 SYGVQD (reference sequence). The junction had 9 bases not matched to a gene; V was cut back by 5 bases and J by 5 bases. CDR3 size: 15 residues.

This clone turned up a few times. The V gene is TRBV5-1, the J gene TRBJ1-3; D uncertain. Per germline, CDR1 SGHRS and CDR2 YFSETQ. This CDR3 has 14 amino acids. V was clipped by 1 base and J by 4 bases, with 9 bases between them. The DNA of the CDR3 is TGCGCCAGCAGCTTGAGTAGGGCCGGAAACACCATATATTTT. Translation: CASSLSRAGNTIYF.

The V call is TRBV28, the J call TRBJ2-7; D may be TRBD1 (7 bases). Germline CDR1 reads MDHEN; CDR2 reads SYDVKM. V dropped 4 bases and J dropped 2 bases, with 24 bases sitting between them. The CDR3 has 18 amino acids. The CDR3 sequence is CASSSDREANSRTYEQYF. DNA for the CDR3: TGTGCCAGCAGTTCCGACAGGGAGGCCAACTCGCGGACCTACGAGCAGTACTTC.

The V and J genes are TRBV5-8 and TRBJ2-2, with 7 bases lining up with TRBD1. The junction had 4 bases not matched to a gene; V was cut back by 4 bases and J by 1 base. Germline lookup yields CDR1 SGHTS and CDR2 YDEGEE. This CDR3 comprises 15 residues. For the CDR3, the DNA is TGTGCCAGCAGCCCGGGACAGCTGAACACCGGGGAGCTGTTTTTT. Protein: CASSPGQLNTGELFF.

DNA of the CDR3: TGTGCCAGCAGTGAAGGGGGCAGGGGGAGGGATGAGCAGTTCTTC. As protein: CASSEGGRGRDEQFF. The chain couples TRBV6-1 to TRBJ2-1, with D possibly being TRBD1 or TRBD2 (7 bases each). V shed 1 base and J shed 8 bases, with 15 bases lying between them. The CDR3 runs 15 residues. Per germline, CDR1 MNHNS and CDR2 SASEGT.

V usage is TRBV7-3 and J usage is TRBJ2-5, with a possible D match to TRBD2 (5 bases). Per the germline V gene, CDR1 is SGHTA and CDR2 is FQGTGA. The length of the CDR3 is 13 residues. V shed 5 bases and J shed 9 bases, with 16 bases lying between them. The CDR3 reads CASSLDLDGAQYF. The CDR3 nucleotides are TGTGCCAGCAGCCTAGACCTCGACGGGGCCCAGTACTTC.

J is TRBJ1-5 and V is TRBV30; 8 nucleotides line up with TRBD1. Germline CDR1 is GTSNPN and CDR2 is SVGIG (reference sequence). There are 13 residues in the CDR3. The junction had 4 bases not matched to a gene; V was cut back by 5 bases and J by 4 bases. The CDR3 loop reads CAWEQGVNQPQHF. CDR3 DNA sequence: TGTGCCTGGGAACAGGGGGTTAATCAGCCCCAGCATTTT.

On this clone itself: Distinct nucleotide sequences in the sample also encode this CDR3. The rearrangement uses TRBV6-5 and TRBJ1-5; D remains ambiguous. This CDR3 is 16 amino acids long. Looked up from germline, CDR1 is MNHEY and CDR2 is SVGAGI. Trimming cost V 0 bases and J 7 bases, with 16 bases left between them. CDR3 residues: CASSYSKVTRAQPQHF. DNA of the CDR3: TGTGCCAGCAGTTACTCGAAGGTCACCCGAGCACAGCCCCAGCATTTT.

This clone was seen a handful of times. The V call is TRBV7-3, the J call TRBJ2-7, with D possibly matching TRBD1 (5 bases). Trimming cost V 2 bases and J 1 base, with 6 bases left between them. CDR1 SGHTA and CDR2 FQGTGA come from the germline V gene. CDR3 size: 13 residues. The CDR3 region is CASSLAGSYEQYF. The CDR3 nucleotides read TGTGCCAGCAGCTTAGCAGGGTCCTACGAGCAGTACTTC.

V and J are TRBV28 and TRBJ1-1; D gene unclear. V was trimmed by 5 bases and J by 2 bases, leaving 15 bases between them. Per germline, CDR1 MDHEN and CDR2 SYDVKM. The CDR3 consists of 15 residues. CDR3 nucleotides: TGTGCCAGCAGTCTCGGACTACTCGCCAACACTGAAGCTTTCTTT. Translated, it gives CASSLGLLANTEAFF.

The rearrangement uses TRBV25-1 and TRBJ2-5, with D uncertain. The germline V gene encodes CDR1 MGHDK and CDR2 SYGVNS. Trimming stripped 4 bases from V and 2 bases from J, with 8 bases between. The CDR3 covers 13 residues. CDR3 sequence: CASSGVGQETQYF. Written as DNA, the CDR3 is TGTGCCAGCAGTGGTGTGGGGCAAGAGACCCAGTACTTC.

The chain links TRBV27 to TRBJ2-5; the D is unclear. This CDR3 has 15 amino acids. Germline V gene data show CDR1 as MNHEY and CDR2 as SMNVEV (reference sequence). The V gene lost 4 bases and the J gene lost 5 bases, with 17 bases spanning the gap. The DNA for the CDR3 is TGTGCCAGCAGTTCAAACAATAGAATAATGGAGACCCAGTACTTC. This translates into CASSSNNRIMETQYF.

The rearrangement joins TRBV2 to TRBJ1-6; unclear D gene. The CDR3 loop spans 16 amino acids. Germline V gene data show CDR1 as SNHLY and CDR2 as FYNNEI. V lost 6 bases and J 4 bases, leaving 16 bases between the germline ends. For the CDR3, the DNA is TGTGCCAGCAGAGAGGAACAGCTAATTTATAATTCACCCCTCCACTTT. It encodes CASREEQLIYNSPLHF.

This CDR3 reads CASSPPTGERSEAFF. In DNA form, the CDR3 reads TGTGCCAGCAGCCCACCGACAGGGGAGCGATCTGAAGCTTTCTTT. The rearrangement links TRBV5-4 to TRBJ1-1, with TRBD1 matching over 8 bases. V dropped 4 bases and J dropped 6; count of bases not matched to a gene: 11. The CDR3 covers 15 residues. Per the germline V gene, CDR1 is SGHNT and CDR2 is YYREEE (reference sequence). The entire variable domain, with the rest obtained from reference TRBV5-4 and TRBJ1-1, is as follows: ETGVTQSPTHLIKTRGQQVTLRCSSQSGHNTVSWYQQALGQGPQFIFQYYREEENGRGNFPPRFSGLQFPNYSSELNVNALELDDSALYLCASSPPTGERSEAFFGQGTRLTVV.

This clone occurred a few times. The V gene is TRBV5-4, the J gene TRBJ1-3, with a weak D call TRBD1 (6 bases). V was pared by 2 bases and J by 11 bases, with 14 bases between. This CDR3 comprises 13 residues. CDR1 and CDR2 (germline): SGHNT, YYREEE (reference sequence). The CDR3 sequence: CASSLQGTEAIYF. CDR3 coding DNA: TGTGCCAGCAGCTTACAGGGTACTGAAGCCATATATTTT.

The chain uses TRBV6-1 and TRBJ2-7, with D uncertain. Germline V gene sequence: CDR1 MNHNS, CDR2 SASEGT. Trimming stripped 3 bases from V and 5 bases from J, with 11 bases between. This CDR3 spans 13 amino acids. The CDR3 protein is CASSEGRTNEQYF. CDR3 in DNA: TGTGCCAGCAGTGAGGGCAGAACCAACGAGCAGTACTTC.

The chain carries TRBV6-4 and TRBJ2-3; no reliable D call. The CDR3 loop spans 14 amino acids. Trimming removed 5 bases from V and 3 bases from J, with 12 bases in between. Germline CDR1 is MRHNA and CDR2 is SNTAGT. CDR3 sequence reads: CASSFGGSTDTQYF. In DNA, the CDR3 is TGTGCCAGCAGTTTCGGCGGATCGACAGATACGCAGTATTTT.

The chain combines TRBV25-1 with TRBJ1-1, with D tentatively TRBD1 (6 bases). Germline assignment: CDR1 MGHDK and CDR2 SYGVNS. This CDR3 is built from 12 residues. The V and J ends lost 3 bases and 11 bases respectively, with 13 bases between them. The CDR3, as DNA: TGTGCCAGCAGTGACCCGGACAGAAAGGCTTTCTTT. This encodes CASSDPDRKAFF.

This clone showed up just once. The junction and the germline gene differ at one end; a read error may be behind it. This chain's CDR3 is CASSSSGLAGTGELFF. The CDR3 nucleotides are TGTGCTAGCAGCTCCTCGGGACTAGCGGGGACCGGGGAGCTGTTTTTT. The V and J genes are TRBV7-7 and TRBJ2-2; 13 bases map to TRBD2. The CDR3 runs to 16 residues. Germline CDR1 SSHAT, CDR2 FNYEAQ (reference sequence).

V usage is TRBV7-3 and J usage is TRBJ1-2; no firm D call. V lost 1 base and J 6 bases, leaving 9 bases between the germline ends. CDR3 length equals 13 residues. Germline loops: CDR1 SGHTA, CDR2 FQGTGA. CDR3 bases: TGTGCCAGCAGCTTAAGACGGAAGGATGGCTACACCTTC. It yields the protein CASSLRRKDGYTF.

The chain recombines TRBV7-2 with TRBJ2-1; D gene uncertain. Trimming pared 1 base from V and 0 bases from J, leaving 10 bases between. The CDR3 extends over 16 amino acids. The V gene's germline CDR1 is SGHTA and CDR2 FQGNSA. The CDR3 DNA sequence: TGTGCCAGCAGCTTAGTGGGCAGCCTCTCCTACAATGAGCAGTTCTTC. Residues: CASSLVGSLSYNEQFF. Variable domain in full (rest from reference TRBV7-2 and TRBJ2-1): GAGVSQSPSNKVTEKGKDVELRCDPISGHTALYWYRQSLGQGLEFLIYFQGNSAPDKSGLPSDRFSAERTGGSVSTLTIQRTQQEDSAVYLCASSLVGSLSYNEQFFGPGTRLTVL.